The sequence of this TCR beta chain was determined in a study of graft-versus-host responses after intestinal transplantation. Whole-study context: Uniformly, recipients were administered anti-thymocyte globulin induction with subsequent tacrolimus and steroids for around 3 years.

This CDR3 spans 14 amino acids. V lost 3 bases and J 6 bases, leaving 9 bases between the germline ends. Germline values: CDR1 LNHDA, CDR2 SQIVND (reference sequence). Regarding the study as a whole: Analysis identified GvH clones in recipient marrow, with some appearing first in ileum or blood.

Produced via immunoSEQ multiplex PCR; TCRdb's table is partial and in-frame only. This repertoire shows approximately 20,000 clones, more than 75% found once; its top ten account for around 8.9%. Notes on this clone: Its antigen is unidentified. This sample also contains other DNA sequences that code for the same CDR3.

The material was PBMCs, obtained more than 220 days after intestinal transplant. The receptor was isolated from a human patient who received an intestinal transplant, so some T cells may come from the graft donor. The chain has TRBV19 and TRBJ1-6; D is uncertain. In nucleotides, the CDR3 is TGTGCCAGTAGTATCGGAACGGCTAATTCACCCCTCCACTTT. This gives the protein CASSIGTANSPLHF.